The next 2 T cell receptor beta chains were all read from a single sample in a study of CD8 T cells in ankylosing spondylitis. Study-wide results and limits: Seemingly characteristic of ankylosing spondylitis blood was a TCR beta motif consisting of several highly homologous variants.

One entry per CDR3 protein, called by TCRdb with MiXCR from the 5' RACE reads. The table shows hundreds of thousands of distinct CDR3 sequences, with approximately 12% occurring only once. Antigen specificity for these receptors is unknown. Material for sequencing was blood, either unsorted or a sorted T cell fraction (not recorded which). The source is a male donor with ankylosing spondylitis.

The sample holds a few counts of this clonotype. The chain recombines TRBV4-2 with TRBJ1-2; D not certain. V lost 1 base, J lost 4 bases, and 13 bases lay in between. CDR3 size: 15 residues. Germline assignment: CDR1 LGHNA and CDR2 YNFKEQ. The CDR3 nucleotides are TGTGCCAGCAGCCAAGGGTCAGGTGACGTCTATGGCTACACCTTC. This codes for CASSQGSGDVYGYTF.

The chain links TRBV9 to TRBJ2-3; D is possibly TRBD1 or TRBD2 (5 bases each). Germline assignment: CDR1 SGDLS and CDR2 YYNGEE. The CDR3 length is 11 residues. The ends were cut back, 7 bases at V and 3 bases at J, with 6 bases in the middle. The CDR3 loop reads CASEGTDTQYF. DNA for the CDR3: TGTGCCAGCGAGGGGACAGATACGCAGTATTTT.